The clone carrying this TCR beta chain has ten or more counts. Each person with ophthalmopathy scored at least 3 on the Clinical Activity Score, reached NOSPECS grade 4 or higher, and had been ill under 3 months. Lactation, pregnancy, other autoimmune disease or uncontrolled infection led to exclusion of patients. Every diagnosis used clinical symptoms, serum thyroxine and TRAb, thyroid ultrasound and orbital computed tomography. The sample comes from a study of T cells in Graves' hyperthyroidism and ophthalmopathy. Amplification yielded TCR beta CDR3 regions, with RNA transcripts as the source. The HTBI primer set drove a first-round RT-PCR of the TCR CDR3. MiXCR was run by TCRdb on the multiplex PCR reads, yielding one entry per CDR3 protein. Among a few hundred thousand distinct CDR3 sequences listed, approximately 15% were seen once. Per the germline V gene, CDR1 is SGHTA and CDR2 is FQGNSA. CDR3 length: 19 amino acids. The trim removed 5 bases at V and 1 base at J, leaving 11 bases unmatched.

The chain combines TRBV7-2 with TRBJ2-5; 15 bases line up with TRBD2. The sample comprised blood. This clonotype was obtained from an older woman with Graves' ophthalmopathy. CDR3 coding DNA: TGTGCCAGCAGCCATAACCTAAGGACTAGCGGGAGGGCCCAAGAGACCCAGTACTTC. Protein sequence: CASSHNLRTSGRAQETQYF.